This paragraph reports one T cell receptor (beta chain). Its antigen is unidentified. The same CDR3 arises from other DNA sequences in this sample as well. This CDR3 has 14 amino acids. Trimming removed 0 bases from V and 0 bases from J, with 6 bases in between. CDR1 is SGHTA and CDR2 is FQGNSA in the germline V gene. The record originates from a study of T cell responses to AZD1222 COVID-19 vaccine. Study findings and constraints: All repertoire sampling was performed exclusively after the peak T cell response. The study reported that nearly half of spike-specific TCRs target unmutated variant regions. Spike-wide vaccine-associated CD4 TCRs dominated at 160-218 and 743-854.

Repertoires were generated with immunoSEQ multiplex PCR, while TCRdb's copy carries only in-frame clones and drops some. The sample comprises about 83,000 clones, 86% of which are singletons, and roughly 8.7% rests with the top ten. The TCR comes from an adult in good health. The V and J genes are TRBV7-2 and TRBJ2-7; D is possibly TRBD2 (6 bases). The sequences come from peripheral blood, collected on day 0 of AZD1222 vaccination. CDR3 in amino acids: CASSLAGGSYEQYF. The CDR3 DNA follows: TGTGCCAGCAGCTTAGCGGGAGGCTCCTACGAGCAGTACTTC.